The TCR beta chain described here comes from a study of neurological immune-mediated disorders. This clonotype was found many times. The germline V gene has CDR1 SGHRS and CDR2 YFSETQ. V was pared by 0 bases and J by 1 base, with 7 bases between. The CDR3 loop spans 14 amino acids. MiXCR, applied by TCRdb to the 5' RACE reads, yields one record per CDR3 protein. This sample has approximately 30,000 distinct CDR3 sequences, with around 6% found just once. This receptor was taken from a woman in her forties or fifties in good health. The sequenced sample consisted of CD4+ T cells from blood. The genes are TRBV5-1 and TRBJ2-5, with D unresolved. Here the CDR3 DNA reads TGCGCCAGCAGCTTGGCCCAGCCCCAAGAGACCCAGTACTTC. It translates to CASSLAQPQETQYF. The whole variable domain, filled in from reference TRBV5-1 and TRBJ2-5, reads KAGVTQTPRYLIKTRGQQVTLSCSPISGHRSVSWYQQTPGQGLQFLFEYFSETQRNKGNFPGRFSGRQFSNSRSEMNVSTLELGDSALYLCASSLAQPQETQYFGPGTRLLVL.